Below are 26 T cell receptor beta chains sequenced from a single sample in a study of T cell changes during pregnancy in multiple sclerosis. Libraries were prepared by immunoSEQ multiplex PCR; TCRdb keeps only in-frame clonotypes and omits some of them. This sample has about 80,000 clones, with approximately 90% found just once. The starting material was peripheral blood, obtained before pregnancy. These receptors all come from a female donor with multiple sclerosis, enrolled in a pregnancy study.

The rearrangement joins TRBV7-9 to TRBJ1-1, with D uncertain. The CDR3 contains 15 residues. The V gene lost 1 base and the J gene lost 1 base, with 10 bases spanning the gap. Germline V lookup: CDR1 SEHNR, CDR2 FQNEAQ (reference sequence). CDR3 DNA: TGTGCCAGCAGCTTAGAACGGGTTCCGAACACTGAAGCTTTCTTT. Protein sequence: CASSLERVPNTEAFF. Full variable domain (remainder filled in from reference TRBV7-9 and TRBJ1-1): DTGVSQNPRHKITKRGQNVTFRCDPISEHNRLYWYRQTLGQGPEFLTYFQNEAQLEKSRLLSDRFSAERPKGSFSTLEIQRTEQGDSAMYLCASSLERVPNTEAFFGQGTRLTVV.

This clone was picked up one time. The chain combines TRBV25-1 with TRBJ2-2, with 8 bases fitting TRBD1. The V and J ends lost 6 bases and 5 bases, in that order; junction bases with no gene match: 5. CDR1 and CDR2 from the germline V gene are MGHDK and SYGVNS. The CDR3 is made up of 14 amino acids. In DNA, the CDR3 is TGTGCCAGCAGAGCAACAGGGGGAACCGGGGAGCTGTTTTTT. Its protein is CASRATGGTGELFF.

The chain links TRBV4-1 to TRBJ2-3; D gene unclear. The ends were cut back, 0 bases at V and 3 bases at J, with 22 bases in the middle. Germline V gene sequence: CDR1 MGHRA, CDR2 YSYEKL. The CDR3 runs 19 residues. The CDR3 spells CASSQDSAEIVAVTDTQYF. DNA for the CDR3: TGCGCCAGCAGCCAAGATTCGGCTGAAATAGTTGCGGTGACAGATACGCAGTATTTT.

In DNA form, the CDR3 reads TGTGCCAGCAGCACTACAGGGGACGAGCAGTACTTC. Translation gives CASSTTGDEQYF. J is TRBJ2-7 and V is TRBV9, with 7 bases that match TRBD1. After removal of 4 bases from V and 5 bases from J, the junction contained 3 bases not matched to a gene. Germline-derived CDR1 and CDR2 are SGDLS and YYNGEE. The CDR3 is 12 residues long.

The rearrangement joins TRBV19 to TRBJ2-5; TRBD2 matches 15 bases. The J segment lost 7 bases and the V segment lost 8 bases, leaving 8 bases of the junction unmatched. The CDR3 extends over 15 amino acids. Germline V CDR1 and CDR2: LNHDA, SQIVND (reference sequence). CDR3 sequence (DNA): TGTGCCAGTGGGACTAGCGGGGGGCTGGGACGGACCCAGTACTTC. It is translated as CASGTSGGLGRTQYF.

The chain couples TRBV6-4 to TRBJ2-6, with D possibly TRBD2 on 5 matching bases. The CDR3 is made up of 14 amino acids. CDR1 is MRHNA and CDR2 is SNTAGT in the germline V gene. V dropped 10 bases and J dropped 3 bases, with 13 bases sitting between them. CDR3: CATGKEVGANVLTF. The CDR3 DNA is TGTGCCACGGGGAAGGAAGTTGGGGCCAACGTCCTGACTTTC.

The chain combines TRBV4-1 with TRBJ2-3; TRBD2 might be the D (6 bases). V lost 5 bases to trimming and J lost 1 base, with 16 bases between them. Germline CDR1 reads MGHRA; CDR2 reads YSYEKL. This CDR3 is 16 amino acids long. This CDR3 is CASSTRPAGRTDTQYF. CDR3 nucleotide sequence: TGCGCCAGCAGCACGCGCCCGGCGGGGCGCACAGATACGCAGTATTTT.

V is TRBV4-2 and J is TRBJ2-1, with TRBD2 matching over 7 bases. The germline V gene encodes CDR1 LGHNA and CDR2 YNFKEQ. The CDR3 runs 16 residues. The V and J ends lost 0 bases and 2 bases, in that order; junction bases with no gene match: 4. The CDR3 spells CASSQEASGPYNEQFF. Here the CDR3 DNA reads TGTGCCAGCAGCCAAGAGGCTAGCGGACCCTACAATGAGCAGTTCTTC.

This chain joins TRBV6-1 and TRBJ2-1, with TRBD2 identical over 10 bases. Germline-derived CDR1 and CDR2 are MNHNS and SASEGT. J lost 4 bases, V lost 10 bases, and 7 bases had no gene match. The CDR3 is made up of 14 amino acids. The CDR3 reads CATSLAGHYNEQFF. The CDR3 bases are TGTGCCACCTCACTAGCGGGGCATTACAATGAGCAGTTCTTC.

The chain couples TRBV19 to TRBJ1-1; D gene uncertain. CDR3 length equals 11 residues. V lost 4 bases and J lost 8, with 8 bases in between. Germline lookup yields CDR1 LNHDA and CDR2 SQIVND (reference sequence). The CDR3 here is CASSTHSEAFF. DNA for the CDR3: TGTGCCAGTAGTACCCACTCCGAAGCTTTCTTT.

The gene calls are TRBV5-1 and TRBJ2-1, with 10 positions matching TRBD2. After removal of 0 bases from V and 5 bases from J, the junction contained 5 bases not matched to a gene. CDR1 is SGHRS, CDR2 YFSETQ, per germline. This CDR3 has 16 residues. The chain's CDR3 is CASSLVPSGGNNEQFF. For the CDR3, the DNA is TGCGCCAGCAGCTTGGTCCCTAGCGGGGGTAACAATGAGCAGTTCTTC.

This chain's CDR3 is CASWGTGASEQYF. CDR3 in DNA: TGCGCCAGCTGGGGGACAGGGGCATCCGAGCAGTACTTC. This chain connects TRBV5-1 to TRBJ2-7, with 10 bases identical to TRBD1. Germline CDR1 and CDR2: SGHRS and YFSETQ. The CDR3 runs to 13 residues. V dropped 7 bases and J dropped 6; count of bases not matched to a gene: 7. The variable domain in full, with the rest retrieved from reference TRBV5-1 and TRBJ2-7, is KAGVTQTPRYLIKTRGQQVTLSCSPISGHRSVSWYQQTPGQGLQFLFEYFSETQRNKGNFPGRFSGRQFSNSRSEMNVSTLELGDSALYLCASWGTGASEQYFGPGTRLTVT.

This sequence joins TRBV11-2 and TRBJ2-1; 8 bases match TRBD2. J lost 6 bases, V lost 5 bases, and 9 bases had no gene match. Germline loops: CDR1 SGHAT, CDR2 FQNNGV. The CDR3 has 15 residues. CDR3 residues: CASSPQRGGGNEQFF. The CDR3 region has the DNA TGTGCCAGCAGCCCCCAACGGGGGGGTGGCAATGAGCAGTTCTTC.

The V call is TRBV5-1, the J call TRBJ2-7, with 8 bases lining up with TRBD2. The ends lost 0 bases at V and 3 bases at J; junction bases unmatched: 5. The germline V gene has CDR1 SGHRS and CDR2 YFSETQ. The CDR3 is 15 residues long. CDR3 residues: CASSLDSGGVYEQYF. In DNA, the CDR3 is TGCGCCAGCAGCTTGGATTCGGGGGGGGTCTACGAGCAGTACTTC.

The chain uses TRBV2 and TRBJ2-7; TRBD1 agrees at 7 bases. CDR1 is SNHLY, CDR2 FYNNEI, per germline. The CDR3 spans 14 residues. After removal of 5 bases from V and 2 bases from J, the junction contained 6 bases not matched to a gene. The CDR3, as DNA: TGTGCCAGCAGTAGAGGACAGGCGACCTACGAGCAGTACTTC. Residues: CASSRGQATYEQYF. Looking up the rest from reference TRBV2 and TRBJ2-7 gives the full variable domain: EPEVTQTPSHQVTQMGQEVILRCVPISNHLYFYWYRQILGQKVEFLVSFYNNEISEKSEIFDDQFSVERPDGSNFTLKIRSTKLEDSAMYFCASSRGQATYEQYFGPGTRLTVT.

As to this clone: The junction departs from the called germline gene at one end, perhaps through a read error. V usage is TRBV7-7 and J usage is TRBJ1-1; D might be TRBD1 (6 bases). The germline V gene encodes CDR1 SSHAT and CDR2 FNYEAQ (reference sequence). CDR3 size: 13 residues. CDR3: CASSYRVGTEAFF. CDR3 coding DNA: TGTGCTAGCAGCTACAGGGTCGGTACTGAAGCTTTCTTT.

This chain connects TRBV29-1 to TRBJ2-7, with a possible D match to TRBD1 (6 bases). Germline V lookup: CDR1 SQVTM, CDR2 ANQGSEA. The V and J ends lost 4 bases and 6 bases respectively, with 13 bases between them. The length of the CDR3 is 12 residues. In DNA, the CDR3 is TGCAGCGTTGCTCCAGGGGACGGCGAGCAGTACTTC. Translating it yields CSVAPGDGEQYF.

With regard to this clone: One end of the junction varies from germline; a read error may be responsible. This rearrangement joins TRBV7-7 to TRBJ2-2; D might be TRBD2 (6 bases). CDR1 is SSHAT and CDR2 is FNYEAQ in the germline V gene (reference sequence). This CDR3 spans 15 amino acids. The CDR3 protein is CASSLAGGDTGELFF. The DNA of the CDR3 is TGTGCTAGCAGCTTAGCCGGGGGTGACACCGGGGAGCTGTTTTTT.

This clone came up a few times. The chain carries TRBV15 and TRBJ1-5, with D maybe TRBD1 (6 bases). The germline gives CDR1 LNHNV, CDR2 YYDKDF (reference sequence). The CDR3 is 15 residues long. The V gene lost 0 bases and the J gene lost 2 bases, with 8 bases spanning the gap. CDR3 loop: CATSRDRTGNQPQHF. Here the CDR3 DNA reads TGTGCCACCAGCAGAGATCGGACAGGCAATCAGCCCCAGCATTTT.

The rearrangement uses TRBV4-2 and TRBJ2-7; 8 bases match TRBD1. Germline V gene data show CDR1 as LGHNA and CDR2 as YNFKEQ. The CDR3 length is 14 residues. Trimming at V came to 1 base and at J to 9 bases, leaving 8 bases not matched to a gene. In nucleotides, the CDR3 is TGTGCCAGCAGCCAAGCTGACCAGGGGGCGAGGCAGTACTTC. It encodes CASSQADQGARQYF.

This sequence joins TRBV6-1 and TRBJ2-7, with 7 nucleotides matching TRBD1. This CDR3 contains 14 residues. Trimming at V came to 4 bases and at J to 0 bases, leaving 3 bases not matched to a gene. Germline CDR1 is MNHNS and CDR2 is SASEGT. The CDR3 sequence: CASSVGQSSYEQYF. DNA for the CDR3: TGTGCCAGCAGTGTGGGACAGAGCTCCTACGAGCAGTACTTC.

The CDR3 bases are TGTGCCAGCAGTTCCTTCTACGAGCAGTACTTC. The encoded protein is CASSSFYEQYF. The chain links TRBV7-9 to TRBJ2-7; D gene unclear. The CDR3 has 11 amino acids. The V gene's germline CDR1 is SEHNR and CDR2 FQNEAQ (reference sequence). V was shortened by 6 bases and J by 3 bases, with 6 bases between the two germline ends.

The genes are TRBV5-1 and TRBJ1-1; no reliable D call. Trimming removed 0 bases from V and 1 base from J, with 10 bases in between. This CDR3 spans 15 amino acids. CDR1 is SGHRS, CDR2 YFSETQ, per germline. CDR3 bases: TGCGCCAGCAGCTTGGGTGGCATCCAGAACACTGAAGCTTTCTTT. Protein product: CASSLGGIQNTEAFF.

The J gene is TRBJ1-1, the V gene TRBV19; D is ambiguous. CDR1 LNHDA and CDR2 SQIVND come from the germline V gene (reference sequence). The CDR3 has 14 residues. Trimming took 7 bases from V and 0 from J, leaving 12 bases between them. DNA for the CDR3: TGTGCCAGTACCCGTTATGTTATGAACACTGAAGCTTTCTTT. It translates to CASTRYVMNTEAFF.

This chain links TRBV5-4 with TRBJ1-1; D might be TRBD1 (5 bases). Germline V lookup: CDR1 SGHNT, CDR2 YYREEE (reference sequence). There are 12 residues in the CDR3. V lost 0 bases, J lost 8 bases, and 8 bases lay in between. The CDR3 DNA is TGTGCCAGCAGCTTGGAGAGGACAGAAGCTTTCTTT. It codes for CASSLERTEAFF.

The chain recombines TRBV18 with TRBJ2-3; possible D gene TRBD2, 6 bases. Per the germline V gene, CDR1 is KGHSH and CDR2 is LQKENI. Deletions cut 5 bases from V and 2 bases from J, with 11 bases between. The CDR3 has 14 residues. The DNA of the CDR3 is TGTGCCAGCTCATCGCGGGACTCCACAGATACGCAGTATTTT. This encodes CASSSRDSTDTQYF.